This T cell receptor beta chain was sequenced during a study of cytomegalovirus exposure and HLA in healthy donors. General study results and limits: In vitro assays verified that three CMV-associated chains recognized CMV antigens specifically. The authors listed roughly 150 TCR beta chains as cytomegalovirus-associated. Most TCRs appeared rarely, but some public TCRs recurred in many donors.

Using immunoSEQ multiplex PCR, the repertoire was profiled, and TCRdb retains in-frame clones only, with some absent. The top ten hold about 1.2% of the sample, which has 65,000 or so clones, 92% seen once. About this clone: The target antigen is unknown.

This CDR3 is 16 amino acids long. The V gene's germline CDR1 is LNHNV and CDR2 YYDKDF (reference sequence). Losses at the gene ends were 2 bases for V and 4 bases for J; bases not matched to a gene: 4. The rearrangement joins TRBV15 to TRBJ2-2, with 10 bases aligning to TRBD2. The clonotype was recovered from a woman under 30 in good health and CMV-seronegative. The sample comprised PBMCs. CDR3 DNA: TGTGCCACCAGCAGATCGACTAGCGGGCCCACCGGGGAGCTGTTTTTT. This translates into CATSRSTSGPTGELFF.